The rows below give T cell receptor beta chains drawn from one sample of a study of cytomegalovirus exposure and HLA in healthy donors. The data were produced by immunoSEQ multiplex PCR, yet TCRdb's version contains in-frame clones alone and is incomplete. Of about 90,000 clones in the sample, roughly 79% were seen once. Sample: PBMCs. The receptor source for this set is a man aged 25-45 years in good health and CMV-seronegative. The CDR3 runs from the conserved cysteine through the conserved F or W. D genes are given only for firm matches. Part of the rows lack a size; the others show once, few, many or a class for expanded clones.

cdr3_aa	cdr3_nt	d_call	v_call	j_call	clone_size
CASSLSGTGVPPKDGYTF	TGCGCCAGCAGCTTGTCCGGGACAGGGGTTCCCCCTAAGGATGGCTACACCTTC	TRBD1	TRBV5-1	TRBJ1-2	.
CASSPPGTGGDTQYF	TGTGCCAGCAGCCCACCAGGGACAGGGGGGGATACGCAGTATTTT	TRBD1	TRBV7-9	TRBJ2-3	.
CASSQGTSGNQETQYF	TGCGCCAGCAGCCAAGGGACTAGCGGTAACCAAGAGACCCAGTACTTC	TRBD2	TRBV4-1	TRBJ2-5	.
CASTPRGGAGLFF	TGTGCCAGCACCCCACGGGGGGGTGCAGGACTGTTTTTT	.	TRBV6-5	TRBJ1-4	.
CASSLARTDPMDEQYF	TGTGCCAGCAGTTTAGCCCGGACAGACCCTATGGACGAGCAGTACTTC	.	TRBV27	TRBJ2-7	.
CASREPGQSYGYTF	TGTGCCAGCAGGGAACCGGGACAGAGCTATGGCTACACCTTC	TRBD1	TRBV6-6	TRBJ1-2	.
CASSPRLAGPQETQYF	TGTGCCAGCAGCCCCCGACTAGCGGGGCCCCAAGAGACCCAGTACTTC	TRBD2	TRBV7-9	TRBJ2-5	.
CASRARLAGGPDTQYF	TGTGCCAGCAGGGCCAGACTAGCGGGGGGGCCAGATACGCAGTATTTT	TRBD2	TRBV27	TRBJ2-3	.
CASSYSARGINEQFF	TGTGCCAGCAGTTACTCTGCCAGGGGGATCAATGAGCAGTTCTTC	TRBD1	TRBV6-6	TRBJ2-1	.
CASSYGASNQPQHF	TGTGCCAGCAGTTACGGGGCTAGCAATCAGCCCCAGCATTTT	.	TRBV6-6	TRBJ1-5	once
CASSVGTGGGSQPQHF	TGTGCCAGCAGTGTCGGTACAGGGGGAGGGAGTCAGCCCCAGCATTTT	TRBD1	TRBV25-1	TRBJ1-5	.
CASSLGQFSGNTIYF	TGTGCCAGCAGCTTGGGACAGTTCTCTGGAAACACCATATATTTT	.	TRBV5-8	TRBJ1-3	few
CSVGVRGMNTEAFF	TGCAGCGTTGGTGTAAGGGGGATGAACACTGAAGCTTTCTTT	.	TRBV29-1	TRBJ1-1	.
CASRRAGDGYGYTF	TGTGCCAGCAGGCGAGCAGGGGATGGCTATGGCTACACCTTC	.	TRBV7-9	TRBJ1-2	.
CASSLGEDRPDQPQHF	TGTGCCAGCAGCTTAGGGGAGGACAGGCCGGATCAGCCCCAGCATTTT	TRBD1	TRBV7-2	TRBJ1-5	.
CASSQVGTKGEKLFF	TGTGCCAGCAGCCAGGTTGGGACTAAGGGTGAAAAACTGTTTTTT	.	TRBV5-6	TRBJ1-4	few
CASSMGSGQVSYEQYF	TGTGCCAGCAGCATGGGGTCAGGACAGGTGTCCTACGAGCAGTACTTC	TRBD1	TRBV7-9	TRBJ2-7	.
CASSYSSNLEQYF	TGTGCCAGCAGTTACTCGTCGAACCTAGAGCAGTACTTC	.	TRBV6-5	TRBJ2-7	.
CASSLEGTGDYEQYF	TGTGCCAGCAGCTTAGAGGGGACAGGGGACTACGAGCAGTACTTC	TRBD1	TRBV11-2	TRBJ2-7	.
CASSRGTGALYGYTF	TGTGCCAGCAGCAGAGGGACAGGGGCCCTATATGGCTACACCTTC	TRBD1	TRBV9	TRBJ1-2	.
CASSFFNQPQHF	TGTGCCAGCAGCTTCTTTAATCAGCCCCAGCATTTT	.	TRBV7-2	TRBJ1-5	.
CASSWGLAYEQFF	TGTGCCAGCAGCTGGGGACTAGCCTATGAGCAGTTCTTC	TRBD2	TRBV7-3	TRBJ2-1	.
CASSQGAGRYGYTF	TGCGCCAGCAGCCAAGGGGCAGGGAGGTACGGCTACACCTTC	.	TRBV4-3	TRBJ1-2	.
CATSRDTGSSGANVLTF	TGTGCCACCAGCAGAGATACGGGAAGCTCTGGGGCCAACGTCCTGACTTTC	.	TRBV15	TRBJ2-6	.
CASTGSAGVVTDTQYF	TGTGCCAGCACCGGTTCAGCGGGAGTGGTCACAGATACGCAGTATTTT	TRBD2	TRBV27	TRBJ2-3	.
CASSQAQRPGQGNTEAFF	TGTGCCAGCAGCCAAGCGCAAAGACCGGGACAGGGGAACACTGAAGCTTTCTTT	TRBD1	TRBV4-2	TRBJ1-1	few
CASSPGTGGNQPQHF	TGTGCCAGCTCACCGGGGACAGGGGGAAATCAGCCCCAGCATTTT	TRBD1	TRBV18	TRBJ1-5	.
CASSPSPQDYSNQPQHF	TGTGCCAGCTCACCATCCCCACAGGATTATAGCAATCAGCCCCAGCATTTT	.	TRBV18	TRBJ1-5	.
CASSGTAGGARTEAFF	TGTGCCAGCAGTGGTACGGCAGGGGGCGCGAGGACTGAAGCTTTCTTT	TRBD1	TRBV27	TRBJ1-1	.
CAALQGIPNSNQPQHF	TGTGCCGCTCTCCAGGGAATCCCAAATAGCAATCAGCCCCAGCATTTT	.	TRBV6-4	TRBJ1-5	.
CASSLALRTGWISDEQFF	TGCGCCAGCAGCTTGGCCCTCCGAACGGGGTGGATATCCGATGAGCAGTTCTTC	.	TRBV5-1	TRBJ2-1	few
CASSWGLAGVNEQFF	TGTGCCAGCAGCTGGGGTCTAGCGGGAGTTAATGAGCAGTTCTTC	TRBD2	TRBV7-6	TRBJ2-1	once
CASSRTRGGDTQYF	TGTGCCAGCAGCCGCACCCGGGGGGGTGATACGCAGTATTTT	TRBD2	TRBV6-1	TRBJ2-3	.
CASSLDRVGTDTQYF	TGTGCCAGCAGCTTAGACAGGGTCGGCACAGATACGCAGTATTTT	.	TRBV7-9	TRBJ2-3	.
CASSEARGRGETQYF	TGTGCCAGCAGTGAAGCCAGGGGGCGAGGAGAGACCCAGTACTTC	TRBD1	TRBV25-1	TRBJ2-5	.
CASSELAGLLTQYF	TGTGCCAGCAGTGAACTAGCGGGGCTGTTGACCCAGTACTTC	TRBD2	TRBV2	TRBJ2-5	.